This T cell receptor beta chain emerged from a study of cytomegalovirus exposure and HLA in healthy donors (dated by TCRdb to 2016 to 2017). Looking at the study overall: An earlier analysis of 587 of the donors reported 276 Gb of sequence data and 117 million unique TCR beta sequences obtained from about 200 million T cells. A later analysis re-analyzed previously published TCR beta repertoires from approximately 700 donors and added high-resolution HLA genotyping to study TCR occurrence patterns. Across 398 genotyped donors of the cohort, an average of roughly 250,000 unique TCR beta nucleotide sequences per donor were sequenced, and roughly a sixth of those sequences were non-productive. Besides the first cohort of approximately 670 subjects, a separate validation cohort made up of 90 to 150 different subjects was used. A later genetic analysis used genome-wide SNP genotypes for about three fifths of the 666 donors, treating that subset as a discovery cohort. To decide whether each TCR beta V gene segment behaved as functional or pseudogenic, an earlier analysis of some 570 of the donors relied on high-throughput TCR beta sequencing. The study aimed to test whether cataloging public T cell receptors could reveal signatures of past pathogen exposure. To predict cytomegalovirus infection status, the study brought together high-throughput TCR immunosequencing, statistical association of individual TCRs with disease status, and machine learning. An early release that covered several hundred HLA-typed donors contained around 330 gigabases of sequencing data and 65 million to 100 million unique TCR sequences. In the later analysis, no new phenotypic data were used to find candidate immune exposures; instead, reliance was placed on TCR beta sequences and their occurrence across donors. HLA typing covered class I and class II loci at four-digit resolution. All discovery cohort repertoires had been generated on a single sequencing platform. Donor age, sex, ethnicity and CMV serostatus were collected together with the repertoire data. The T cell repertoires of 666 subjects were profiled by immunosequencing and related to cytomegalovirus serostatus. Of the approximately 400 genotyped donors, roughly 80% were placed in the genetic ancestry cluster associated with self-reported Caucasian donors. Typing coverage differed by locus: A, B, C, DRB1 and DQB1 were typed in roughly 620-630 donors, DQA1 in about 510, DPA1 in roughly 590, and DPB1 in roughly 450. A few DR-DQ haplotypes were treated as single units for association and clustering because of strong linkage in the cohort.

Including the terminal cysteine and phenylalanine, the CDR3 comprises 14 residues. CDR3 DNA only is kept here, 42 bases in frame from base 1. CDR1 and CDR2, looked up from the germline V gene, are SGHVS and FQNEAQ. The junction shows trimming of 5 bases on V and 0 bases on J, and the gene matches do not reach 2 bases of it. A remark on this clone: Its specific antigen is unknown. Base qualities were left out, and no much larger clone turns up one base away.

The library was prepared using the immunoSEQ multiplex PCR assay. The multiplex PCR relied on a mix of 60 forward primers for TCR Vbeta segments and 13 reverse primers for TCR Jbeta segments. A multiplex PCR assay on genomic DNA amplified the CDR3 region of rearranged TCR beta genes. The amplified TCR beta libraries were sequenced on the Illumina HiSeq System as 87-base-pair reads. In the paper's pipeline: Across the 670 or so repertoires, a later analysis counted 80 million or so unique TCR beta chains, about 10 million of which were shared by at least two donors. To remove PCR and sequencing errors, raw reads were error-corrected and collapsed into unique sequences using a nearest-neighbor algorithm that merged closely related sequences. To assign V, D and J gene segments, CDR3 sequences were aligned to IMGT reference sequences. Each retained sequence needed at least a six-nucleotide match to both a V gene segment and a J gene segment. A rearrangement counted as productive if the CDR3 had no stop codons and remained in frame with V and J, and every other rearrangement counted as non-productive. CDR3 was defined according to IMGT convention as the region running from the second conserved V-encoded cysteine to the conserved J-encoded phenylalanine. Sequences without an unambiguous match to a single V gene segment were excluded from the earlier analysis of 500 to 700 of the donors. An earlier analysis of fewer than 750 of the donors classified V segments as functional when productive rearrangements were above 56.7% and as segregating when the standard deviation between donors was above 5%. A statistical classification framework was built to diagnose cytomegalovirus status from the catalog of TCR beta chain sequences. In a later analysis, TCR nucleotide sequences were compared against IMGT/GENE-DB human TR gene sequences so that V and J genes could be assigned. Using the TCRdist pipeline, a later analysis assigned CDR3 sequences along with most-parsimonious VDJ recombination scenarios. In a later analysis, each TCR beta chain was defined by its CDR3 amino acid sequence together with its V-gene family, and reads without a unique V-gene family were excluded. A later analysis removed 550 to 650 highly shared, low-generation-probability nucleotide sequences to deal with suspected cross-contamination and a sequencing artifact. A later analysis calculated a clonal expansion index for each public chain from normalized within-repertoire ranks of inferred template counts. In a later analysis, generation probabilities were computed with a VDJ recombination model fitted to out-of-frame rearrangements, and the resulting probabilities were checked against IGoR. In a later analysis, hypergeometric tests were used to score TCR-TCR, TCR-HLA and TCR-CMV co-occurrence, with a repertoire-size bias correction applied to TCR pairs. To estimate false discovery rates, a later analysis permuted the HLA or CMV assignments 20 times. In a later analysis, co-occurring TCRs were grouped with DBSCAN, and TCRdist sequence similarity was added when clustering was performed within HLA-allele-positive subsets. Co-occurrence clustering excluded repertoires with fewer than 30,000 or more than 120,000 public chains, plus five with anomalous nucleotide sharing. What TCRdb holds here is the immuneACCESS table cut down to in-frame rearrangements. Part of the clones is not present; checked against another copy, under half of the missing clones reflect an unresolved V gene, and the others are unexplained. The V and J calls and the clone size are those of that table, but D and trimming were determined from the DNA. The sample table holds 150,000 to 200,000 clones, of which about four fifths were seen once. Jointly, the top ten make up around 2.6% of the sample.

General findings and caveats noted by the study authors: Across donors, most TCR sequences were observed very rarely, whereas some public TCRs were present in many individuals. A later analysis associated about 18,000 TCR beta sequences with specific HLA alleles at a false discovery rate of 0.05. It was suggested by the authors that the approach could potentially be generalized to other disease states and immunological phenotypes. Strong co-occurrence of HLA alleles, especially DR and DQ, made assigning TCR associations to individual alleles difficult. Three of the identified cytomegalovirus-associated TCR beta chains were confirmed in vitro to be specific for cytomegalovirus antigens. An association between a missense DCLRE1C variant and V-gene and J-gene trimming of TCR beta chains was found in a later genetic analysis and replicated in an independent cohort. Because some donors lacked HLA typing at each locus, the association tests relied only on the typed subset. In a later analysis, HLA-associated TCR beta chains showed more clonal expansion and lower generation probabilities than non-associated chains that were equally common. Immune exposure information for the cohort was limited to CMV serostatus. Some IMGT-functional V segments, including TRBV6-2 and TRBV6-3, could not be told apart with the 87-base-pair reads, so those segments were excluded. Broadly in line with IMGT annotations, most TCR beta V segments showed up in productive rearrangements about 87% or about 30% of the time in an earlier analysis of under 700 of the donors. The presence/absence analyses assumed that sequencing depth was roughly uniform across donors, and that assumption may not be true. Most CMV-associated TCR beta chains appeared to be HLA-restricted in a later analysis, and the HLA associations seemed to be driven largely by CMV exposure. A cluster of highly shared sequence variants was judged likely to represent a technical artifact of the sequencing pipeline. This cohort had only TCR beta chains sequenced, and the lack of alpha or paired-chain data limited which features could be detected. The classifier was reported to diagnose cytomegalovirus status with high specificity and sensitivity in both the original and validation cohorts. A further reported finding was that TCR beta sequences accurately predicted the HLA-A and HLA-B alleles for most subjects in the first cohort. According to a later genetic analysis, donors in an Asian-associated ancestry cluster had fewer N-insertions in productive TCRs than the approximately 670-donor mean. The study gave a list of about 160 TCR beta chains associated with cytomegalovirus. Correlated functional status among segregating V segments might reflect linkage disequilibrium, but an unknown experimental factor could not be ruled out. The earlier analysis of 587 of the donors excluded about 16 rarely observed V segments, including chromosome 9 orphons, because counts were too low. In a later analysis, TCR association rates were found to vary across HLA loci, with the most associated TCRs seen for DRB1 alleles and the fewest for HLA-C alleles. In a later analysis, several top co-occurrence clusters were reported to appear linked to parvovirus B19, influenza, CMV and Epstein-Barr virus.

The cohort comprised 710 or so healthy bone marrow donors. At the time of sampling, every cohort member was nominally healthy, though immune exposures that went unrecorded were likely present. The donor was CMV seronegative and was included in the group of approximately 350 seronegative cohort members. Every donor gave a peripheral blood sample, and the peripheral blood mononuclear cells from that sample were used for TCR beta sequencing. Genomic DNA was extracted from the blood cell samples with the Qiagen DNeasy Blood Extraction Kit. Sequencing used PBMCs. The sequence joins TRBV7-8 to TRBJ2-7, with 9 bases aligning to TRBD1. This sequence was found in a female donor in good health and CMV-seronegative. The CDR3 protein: CASSRDRVSYEQYF. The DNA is TGTGCCAGCAGCCGGGACAGGGTCTCCTACGAGCAGTACTTC.